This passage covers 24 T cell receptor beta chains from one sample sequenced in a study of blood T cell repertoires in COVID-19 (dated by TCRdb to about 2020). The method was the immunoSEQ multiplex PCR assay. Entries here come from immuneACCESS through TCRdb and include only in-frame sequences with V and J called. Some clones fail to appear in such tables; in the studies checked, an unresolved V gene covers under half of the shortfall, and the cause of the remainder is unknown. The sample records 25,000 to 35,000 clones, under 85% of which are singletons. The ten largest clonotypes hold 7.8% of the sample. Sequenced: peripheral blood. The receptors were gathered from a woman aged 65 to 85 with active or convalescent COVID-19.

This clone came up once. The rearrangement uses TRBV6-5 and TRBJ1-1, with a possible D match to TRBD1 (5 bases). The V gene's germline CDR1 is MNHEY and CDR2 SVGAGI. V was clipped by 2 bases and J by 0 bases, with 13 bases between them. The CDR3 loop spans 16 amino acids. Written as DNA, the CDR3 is TGTGCCAGCAGTTACGGTCAGGGAACCTTGAACACTGAAGCTTTCTTT. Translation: CASSYGQGTLNTEAFF.

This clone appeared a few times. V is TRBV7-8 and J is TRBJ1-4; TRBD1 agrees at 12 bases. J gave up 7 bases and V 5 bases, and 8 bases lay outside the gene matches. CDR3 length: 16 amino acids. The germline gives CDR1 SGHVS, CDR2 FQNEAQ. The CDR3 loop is CASSPRGTGGREKLFF. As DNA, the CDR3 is TGTGCCAGCAGCCCACGGGGGACAGGGGGCCGTGAAAAACTGTTTTTT.

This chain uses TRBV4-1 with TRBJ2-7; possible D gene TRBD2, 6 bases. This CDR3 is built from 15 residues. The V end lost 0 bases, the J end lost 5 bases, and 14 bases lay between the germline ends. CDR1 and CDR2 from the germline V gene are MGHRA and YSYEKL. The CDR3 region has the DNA TGCGCCAGCAGCCAAGAGAGTGGACGGGGGAACGAGCAGTACTTC. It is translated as CASSQESGRGNEQYF.

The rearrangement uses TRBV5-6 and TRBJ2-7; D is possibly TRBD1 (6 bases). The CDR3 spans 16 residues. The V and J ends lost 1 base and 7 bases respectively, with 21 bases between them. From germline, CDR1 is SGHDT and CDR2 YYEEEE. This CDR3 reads CASSLLGQGLSREQYF. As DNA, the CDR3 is TGTGCCAGCAGCTTGTTAGGGCAGGGGCTATCGAGAGAGCAGTACTTC.

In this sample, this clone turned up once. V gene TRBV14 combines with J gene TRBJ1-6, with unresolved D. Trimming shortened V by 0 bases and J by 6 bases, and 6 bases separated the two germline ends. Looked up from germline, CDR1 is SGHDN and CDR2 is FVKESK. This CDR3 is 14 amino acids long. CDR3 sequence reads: CASSQEASNSPLHF. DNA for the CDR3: TGTGCCAGCAGCCAAGAGGCCAGTAATTCACCCCTCCACTTT.

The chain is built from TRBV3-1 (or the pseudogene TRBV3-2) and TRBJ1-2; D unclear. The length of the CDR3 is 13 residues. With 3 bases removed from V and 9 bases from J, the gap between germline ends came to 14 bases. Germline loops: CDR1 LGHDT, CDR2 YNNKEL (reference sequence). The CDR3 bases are TGTGCCAGCAGCCATCATAGCGAGTTCCGCTACACCTTC. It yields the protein CASSHHSEFRYTF.

The CDR3 region is CSVVPGGVSTEAFF. The DNA of the CDR3 is TGCAGCGTTGTCCCAGGGGGAGTGAGTACTGAAGCTTTCTTT. The rearrangement links TRBV29-1 to TRBJ1-1; 7 nucleotides line up with TRBD1. The germline CDR1 and CDR2 sequences are SQVTM and ANQGSEA. The CDR3 loop spans 14 amino acids. V lost 4 bases, J lost 5 bases, and 10 bases stayed unmatched.

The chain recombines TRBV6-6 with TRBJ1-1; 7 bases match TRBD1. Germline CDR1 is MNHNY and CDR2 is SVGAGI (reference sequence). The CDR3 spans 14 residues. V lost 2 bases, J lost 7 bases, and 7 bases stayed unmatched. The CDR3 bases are TGTGCCAGCAGTTACCGACAGGGACGGGATGAAGCTTTCTTT. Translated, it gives CASSYRQGRDEAFF.

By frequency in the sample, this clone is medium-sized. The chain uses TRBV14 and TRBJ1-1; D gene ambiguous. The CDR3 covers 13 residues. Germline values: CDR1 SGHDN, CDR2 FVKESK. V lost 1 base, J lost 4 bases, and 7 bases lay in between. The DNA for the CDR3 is TGTGCCAGCAGCCAAGGGTTACTCACTGAAGCTTTCTTT. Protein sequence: CASSQGLLTEAFF. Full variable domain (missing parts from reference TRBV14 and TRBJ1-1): EAGVTQFPSHSVIEKGQTVTLRCDPISGHDNLYWYRRVMGKEIKFLLHFVKESKQDESGMPNNRFLAERTGGTYSTLKVQPAELEDSGVYFCASSQGLLTEAFFGQGTRLTVV.

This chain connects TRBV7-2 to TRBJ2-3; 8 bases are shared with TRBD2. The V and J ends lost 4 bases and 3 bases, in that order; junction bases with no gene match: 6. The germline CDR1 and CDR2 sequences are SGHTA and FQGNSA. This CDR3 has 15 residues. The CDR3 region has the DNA TGTGCCAGCAGCTACACTAGCGGCTATACAGATACGCAGTATTTT. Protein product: CASSYTSGYTDTQYF. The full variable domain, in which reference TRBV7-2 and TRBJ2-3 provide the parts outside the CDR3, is GAGVSQSPSNKVTEKGKDVELRCDPISGHTALYWYRQSLGQGLEFLIYFQGNSAPDKSGLPSDRFSAERTGGSVSTLTIQRTQQEDSAVYLCASSYTSGYTDTQYFGPGTRLTVL.

In nucleotides, the CDR3 is TGTGCCAGCAGCGAGGCAGGGCGCAATGAAAAACTGTTTTTT. Translation: CASSEAGRNEKLFF. This rearrangement joins TRBV9 to TRBJ1-4; D might be TRBD1 (5 bases). Germline V gene lookup returns CDR1 SGDLS and CDR2 YYNGEE. This CDR3 spans 14 amino acids. V gave up 3 bases and J gave up 5 bases, with 11 bases separating them.

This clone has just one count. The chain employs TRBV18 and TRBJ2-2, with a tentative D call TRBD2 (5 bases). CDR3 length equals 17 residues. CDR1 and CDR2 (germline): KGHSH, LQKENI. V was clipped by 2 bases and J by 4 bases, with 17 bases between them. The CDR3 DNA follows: TGTGCCAGCTCACCATTAGGACTGCTGCTTTCCACCGGGGAGCTGTTTTTT. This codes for CASSPLGLLLSTGELFF.

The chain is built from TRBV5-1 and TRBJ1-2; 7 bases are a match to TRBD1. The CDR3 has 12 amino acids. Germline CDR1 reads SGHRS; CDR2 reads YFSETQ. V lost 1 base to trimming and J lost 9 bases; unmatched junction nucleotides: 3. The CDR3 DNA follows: TGCGCCAGCAGCTTGTCACAGGGGAGCTACACCTTC. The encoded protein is CASSLSQGSYTF.

The CDR3 sequence: CASSPSRAGGYTF. The CDR3 DNA sequence: TGTGCCAGCAGCCCCTCGAGGGCTGGTGGCTACACCTTC. The chain uses TRBV9 and TRBJ1-2; D call uncertain. Looked up from germline, CDR1 is SGDLS and CDR2 is YYNGEE. The CDR3 is made up of 13 amino acids. The germline V and J ends were trimmed by 4 bases and 7 bases, with 14 bases remaining between them.

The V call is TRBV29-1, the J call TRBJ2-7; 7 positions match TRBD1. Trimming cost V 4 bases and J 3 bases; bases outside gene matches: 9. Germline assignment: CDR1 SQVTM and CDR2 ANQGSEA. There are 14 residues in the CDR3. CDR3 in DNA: TGCAGCGTTGGTAGACAGGGCTCGGGCTACGAGCAGTACTTC. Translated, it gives CSVGRQGSGYEQYF.

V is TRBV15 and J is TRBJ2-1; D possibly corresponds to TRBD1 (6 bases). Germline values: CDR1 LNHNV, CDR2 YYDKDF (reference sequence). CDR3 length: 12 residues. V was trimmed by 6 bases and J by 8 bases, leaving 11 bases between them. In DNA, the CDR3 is TGTGCCACCAGAGCCGCAGGGGATGAGCAGTTCTTC. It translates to CATRAAGDEQFF.

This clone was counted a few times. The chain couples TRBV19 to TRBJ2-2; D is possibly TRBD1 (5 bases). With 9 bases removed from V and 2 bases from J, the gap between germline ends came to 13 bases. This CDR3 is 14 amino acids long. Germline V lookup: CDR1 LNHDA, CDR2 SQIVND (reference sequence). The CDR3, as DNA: TGTGCCAGCACCCGACAGACTAACACCGGGGAGCTGTTTTTT. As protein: CASTRQTNTGELFF.

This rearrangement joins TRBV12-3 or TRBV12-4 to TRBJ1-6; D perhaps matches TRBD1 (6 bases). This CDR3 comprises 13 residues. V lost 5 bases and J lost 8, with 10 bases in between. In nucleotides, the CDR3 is TGTGCCAGCAGTGGGGGGGCTGATTCACCCCTCCACTTT. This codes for CASSGGADSPLHF.

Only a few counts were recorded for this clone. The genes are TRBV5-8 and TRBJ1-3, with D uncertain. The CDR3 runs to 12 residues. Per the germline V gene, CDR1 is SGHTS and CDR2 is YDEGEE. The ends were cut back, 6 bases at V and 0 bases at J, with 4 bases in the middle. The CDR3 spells CASTNSGNTIYF. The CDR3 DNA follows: TGTGCCAGCACCAACTCTGGAAACACCATATATTTT.

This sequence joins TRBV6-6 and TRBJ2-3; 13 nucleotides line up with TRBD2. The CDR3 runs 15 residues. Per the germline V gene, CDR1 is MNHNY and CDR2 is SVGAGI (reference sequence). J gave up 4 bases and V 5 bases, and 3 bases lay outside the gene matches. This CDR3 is CASSGGLAGPDTQYF. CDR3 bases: TGTGCCAGCAGTGGGGGACTAGCGGGACCAGATACGCAGTATTTT.

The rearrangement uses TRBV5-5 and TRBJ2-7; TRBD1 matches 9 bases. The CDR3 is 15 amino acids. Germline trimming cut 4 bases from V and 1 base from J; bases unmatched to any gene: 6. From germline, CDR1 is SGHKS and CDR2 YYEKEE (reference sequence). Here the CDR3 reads CASSPPDRGSYEQYF. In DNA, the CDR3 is TGTGCCAGCAGCCCCCCGGACAGGGGTTCCTACGAGCAGTACTTC.

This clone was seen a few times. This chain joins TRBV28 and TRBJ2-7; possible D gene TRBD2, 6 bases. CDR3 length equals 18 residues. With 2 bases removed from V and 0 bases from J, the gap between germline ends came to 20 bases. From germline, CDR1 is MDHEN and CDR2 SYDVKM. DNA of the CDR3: TGTGCCAGCAGTTTACCCGGGACTTTCTTAAAGCGCTCCTACGAGCAGTACTTC. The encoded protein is CASSLPGTFLKRSYEQYF.

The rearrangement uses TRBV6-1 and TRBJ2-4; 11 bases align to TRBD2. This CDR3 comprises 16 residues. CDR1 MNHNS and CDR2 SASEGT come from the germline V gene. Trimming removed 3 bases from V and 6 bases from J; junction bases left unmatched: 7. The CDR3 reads CASSEVLAGGANIQYF. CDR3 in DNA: TGTGCCAGCAGTGAGGTCCTAGCGGGGGGAGCAAACATTCAGTACTTC.

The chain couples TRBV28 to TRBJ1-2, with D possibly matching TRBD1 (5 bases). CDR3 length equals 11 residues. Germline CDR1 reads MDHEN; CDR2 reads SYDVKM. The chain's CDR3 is CVAGDAYGYTF. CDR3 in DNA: TGTGTCGCGGGGGACGCCTATGGCTACACCTTC.